This is a list of T cell receptor beta chains from one sample in a study of regulatory T cells in long-lasting Graves disease. TCRdb reprocessed the multiplex PCR reads via MiXCR and lists one record per CDR3 protein. The sample holds about 240,000 distinct CDR3 sequences, just over 20% seen once. Source: peripheral blood mononuclear cells (PBMCs), taken at new diagnosis, from a patient treated with antithyroid drugs. These receptors were obtained from a female donor with Graves disease. Both conserved end residues are part of each CDR3. Fields, in order: D gene, clone size, J gene, V gene, CDR3 DNA, CDR3 protein. A D gene is named only where the DNA matches it firmly. Where a row states a size, it is once, few, many or the class of an expanded clone; other rows omit it.

NA,many,TRBJ2-2,TRBV6-1,TGTGCCAGCAGCTCGCAGGCCGGGGAGCTGTTTTTT,CASSSQAGELFF
TRBD1,many,TRBJ2-2,TRBV7-2,TGTGCCAGCAGCCCACAAAGGACAGGGACGAACACCGGGGAGCTGTTTTTT,CASSPQRTGTNTGELFF
NA,few,TRBJ2-7,TRBV6-2/TRBV6-3,TGTGCCAGCAGCCCCGGGACAAGAGGCAACGAGCAGTACTTC,CASSPGTRGNEQYF
NA,many,TRBJ1-2,TRBV7-9,TGTGCCAGCAGCTTACACTATGGGGGGCTATCTGATGGCTACACCTTC,CASSLHYGGLSDGYTF
TRBD1,NA,TRBJ1-5,TRBV12-5,TGTGCTAGTGGCCGAGCCGGGACAGGGGGTTTCAATCAGCCCCAGCATTTT,CASGRAGTGGFNQPQHF
NA,many,TRBJ1-2,TRBV7-2,TGTGCCAGCAGCCCCTCGGGACTGCCGGTGGGCTACACCTTC,CASSPSGLPVGYTF
NA,few,TRBJ1-1,TRBV12-3/TRBV12-4,TGTGCCAGCAGTTGGCCCTCCAGGGCTGAAGCTTTCTTT,CASSWPSRAEAFF
NA,few,TRBJ2-7,TRBV29-1,TGCAGCGGGGGACTGAACCACGAGCAGTACTTC,CSGGLNHEQYF
NA,NA,TRBJ2-7,TRBV6-5,TGTGCCAGCAGTTACTCATTGGGACGAGAGCAGTACTTC,CASSYSLGREQYF
NA,many,TRBJ2-7,TRBV12-3/TRBV12-4,TGTGCCAGCAGTTTCACGGCTATCTGGGGAACCGTCTACGAGCAGTACTTC,CASSFTAIWGTVYEQYF
NA,many,TRBJ2-3,TRBV4-3,TGCGCCAGCAGCCAAAACAGGGGCACAGATACGCAGTATTTT,CASSQNRGTDTQYF
NA,many,TRBJ2-1,TRBV6-2/TRBV6-3,TGTGCCAGCAGTTACCTGCCGTGGGGGCGGTCCTACAATGAGCAGTTCTTC,CASSYLPWGRSYNEQFF
TRBD2,NA,TRBJ2-4,TRBV7-2,TGTGCCAGCAGCCCAGCCCTCAGCGGGAGGGCCTGGAGAAACATTCAGTACTTC,CASSPALSGRAWRNIQYF
TRBD1,many,TRBJ2-5,TRBV18,TGTGCCAGCTCACCGACAGGGGCAGAGACCCAGTACTTC,CASSPTGAETQYF
NA,many,TRBJ1-1,TRBV2,TGTGCCAGCATCAGCACTGAAGCTTTCTTT,CASISTEAFF
NA,NA,TRBJ1-5,TRBV5-6,TGTGCCAGCAGCGAGACTCTCGGTCAGCCCCAGCATTTT,CASSETLGQPQHF
TRBD1,NA,TRBJ2-1,TRBV6-5,TGTGCCAGCAGTTCGCCCGGTCGGGGACAGATATACAATGAGCAGTTCTTC,CASSSPGRGQIYNEQFF
TRBD1,many,TRBJ1-4,TRBV20-1,TGCAGTGCTAGGGTGGACAGGTGGGAAAAACTGTTTTTT,CSARVDRWEKLFF
NA,many,TRBJ1-2,TRBV4-1,TGCGCCAGCAGCCATTCACAGCAGACTTATGGCTACACCTTC,CASSHSQQTYGYTF
NA,many,TRBJ2-3,TRBV7-2,TGTGCCAGCAGCCGCCGGGGACAGTATTTT,CASSRRGQYF
NA,many,TRBJ2-7,TRBV27,TGTGCCAGCAGTTTCACCGGCCTCGGTTACGAGCAGTACTTC,CASSFTGLGYEQYF
NA,few,TRBJ2-5,TRBV15,TGTGCCACCAGCAGAGGTGGGAGGGAGACCCAGTACTTC,CATSRGGRETQYF
TRBD2,many,TRBJ2-7,TRBV5-1,TGCGCCAGCAGCTTTAGGACTAGCGGGGCCTACGAGCAGTACTTC,CASSFRTSGAYEQYF
NA,many,TRBJ2-1,TRBV2,TGTGCCAGCAGTGAATGGGAGGGGGCGAGGCAGTTCTTC,CASSEWEGARQFF
NA,many,TRBJ2-7,TRBV28,TGTGCCAGCGGCCCTCCTCAATTGTGGCAGTACTTC,CASGPPQLWQYF
TRBD1,many,TRBJ2-1,TRBV7-3,TGTGCCAGCAGCCCCGGGACAGGGGGCCTTGAGCAGTTCTTC,CASSPGTGGLEQFF
NA,many,TRBJ1-5,TRBV27,TGTGCCAGCAGCCCAGAGGGATTAGGACAGCCCCAGCATTTT,CASSPEGLGQPQHF
NA,many,TRBJ1-2,TRBV2,TGTGCCAGCAGTGCCAGGGAATCCTATGGCTACACCTTC,CASSARESYGYTF
NA,many,TRBJ2-4,TRBV4-2,TGTGCCAGCAGCCAAGGCCCAGCGGTGAAAAACATTCAGTACTTC,CASSQGPAVKNIQYF
NA,few,TRBJ2-7,TRBV12-5,TGTGCTAGTTTCAGGAGCGGGTCCTACGAGCAGTACTTC,CASFRSGSYEQYF
NA,few,TRBJ1-1,TRBV4-3,TGCGCCAGCAGCCAAGTTGTCCCAGGGGTAAGGACTGAAGCTTTCTTT,CASSQVVPGVRTEAFF
NA,NA,TRBJ2-5,TRBV7-6,TGTGCCAGCAGCCACCGGGACAAAGAAGAGACCCAGTACTTC,CASSHRDKEETQYF
TRBD1,many,TRBJ2-1,TRBV11-2,TGTGCCAGCAGCCGGGACAGGGTTGGTGAGCAGTTCTTC,CASSRDRVGEQFF